This TCR beta chain was obtained from a study of T cells after yellow fever vaccination. Germline V gene sequence: CDR1 SEHNR, CDR2 FQNEAQ (reference sequence). Unmatched junction bases numbered 11, after V lost 4 bases and J lost 6 bases. The CDR3 spans 17 residues. Of note for this clonotype: Its cognate antigen is unknown.

Each CDR3 protein is one row after TCRdb ran MiXCR on the 5' RACE reads. The table shows about 310,000 distinct CDR3 sequences, with 3% to 4.5% occurring only once. Study conclusions and caveats: A faster peak, day 5 versus 15, was reached by the weaker secondary response.

The sequenced sample was PBMCs, obtained on the day of the yellow fever booster vaccination. The rearrangement joins TRBV7-9 to TRBJ1-6; 8 bases are shared with TRBD1. This receptor was identified in a man aged 18-30 years who received the YFV17D yellow fever vaccine. This CDR3 reads CASSSTGTGPLNSPLHF. In DNA form, the CDR3 reads TGTGCCAGCAGCTCTACCGGGACAGGACCTCTTAATTCACCCCTCCACTTT. Supplemented by reference TRBV7-9 and TRBJ1-6, the full variable domain reads DTGVSQNPRHKITKRGQNVTFRCDPISEHNRLYWYRQTLGQGPEFLTYFQNEAQLEKSRLLSDRFSAERPKGSFSTLEIQRTEQGDSAMYLCASSSTGTGPLNSPLHFGNGTRLTVT.